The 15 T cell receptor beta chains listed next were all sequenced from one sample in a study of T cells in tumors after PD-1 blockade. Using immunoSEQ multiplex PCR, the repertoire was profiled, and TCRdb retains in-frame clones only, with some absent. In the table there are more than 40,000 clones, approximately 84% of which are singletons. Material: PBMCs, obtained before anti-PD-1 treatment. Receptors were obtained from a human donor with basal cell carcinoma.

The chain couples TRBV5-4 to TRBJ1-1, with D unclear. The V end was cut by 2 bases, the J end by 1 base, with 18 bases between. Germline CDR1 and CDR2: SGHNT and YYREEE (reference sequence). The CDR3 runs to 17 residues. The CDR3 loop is CASSFTWLGNRNTEAFF. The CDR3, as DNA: TGTGCCAGCAGCTTCACCTGGCTGGGGAATAGGAACACTGAAGCTTTCTTT.

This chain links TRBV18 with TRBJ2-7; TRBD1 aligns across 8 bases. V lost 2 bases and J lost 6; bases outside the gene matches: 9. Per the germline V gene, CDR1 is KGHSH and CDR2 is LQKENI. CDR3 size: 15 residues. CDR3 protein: CASSPKQGAQSEQYF. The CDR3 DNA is TGTGCCAGCTCACCAAAGCAGGGGGCCCAATCCGAGCAGTACTTC.

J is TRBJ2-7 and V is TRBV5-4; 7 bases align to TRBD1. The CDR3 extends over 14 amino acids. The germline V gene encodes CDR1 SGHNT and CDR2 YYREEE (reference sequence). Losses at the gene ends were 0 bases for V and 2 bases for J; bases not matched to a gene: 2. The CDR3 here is CASSLEQGPYEQYF. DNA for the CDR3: TGTGCCAGCAGCTTGGAACAGGGGCCCTACGAGCAGTACTTC. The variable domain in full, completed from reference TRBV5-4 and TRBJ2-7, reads ETGVTQSPTHLIKTRGQQVTLRCSSQSGHNTVSWYQQALGQGPQFIFQYYREEENGRGNFPPRFSGLQFPNYSSELNVNALELDDSALYLCASSLEQGPYEQYFGPGTRLTVT.

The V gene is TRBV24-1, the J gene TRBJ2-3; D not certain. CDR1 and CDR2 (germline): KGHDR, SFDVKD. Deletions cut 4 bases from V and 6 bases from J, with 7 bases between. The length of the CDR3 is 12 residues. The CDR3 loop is CATSEKGDTQYF. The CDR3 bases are TGTGCCACCAGTGAAAAAGGGGATACGCAGTATTTT.

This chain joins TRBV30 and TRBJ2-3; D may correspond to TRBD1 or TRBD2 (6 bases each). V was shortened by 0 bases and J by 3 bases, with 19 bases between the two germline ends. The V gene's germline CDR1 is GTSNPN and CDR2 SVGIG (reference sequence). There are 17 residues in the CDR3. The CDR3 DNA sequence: TGTGCCTGGAGTGTCCGGGGGCGGATGATCGGAACAGATACGCAGTATTTT. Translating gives CAWSVRGRMIGTDTQYF.

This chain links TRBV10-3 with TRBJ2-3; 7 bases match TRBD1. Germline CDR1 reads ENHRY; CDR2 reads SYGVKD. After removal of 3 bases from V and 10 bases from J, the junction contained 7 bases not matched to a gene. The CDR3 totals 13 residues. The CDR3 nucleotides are TGTGCCATCAGTGAATTACAGGGGCAAGCGCAGTATTTT. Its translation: CAISELQGQAQYF.

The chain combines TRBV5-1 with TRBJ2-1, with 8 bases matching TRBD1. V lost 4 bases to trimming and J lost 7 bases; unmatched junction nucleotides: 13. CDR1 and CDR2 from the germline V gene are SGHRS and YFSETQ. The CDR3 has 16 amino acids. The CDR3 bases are TGCGCCAGCAGCCCCACCCCTGGGACAGGTTCTAATGAGCAGTTCTTC. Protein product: CASSPTPGTGSNEQFF.

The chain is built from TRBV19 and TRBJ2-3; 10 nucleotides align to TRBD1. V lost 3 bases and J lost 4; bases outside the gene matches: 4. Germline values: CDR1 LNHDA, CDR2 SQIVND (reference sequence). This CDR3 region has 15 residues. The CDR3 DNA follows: TGTGCCAGTAGTATTAGGGACAGGGGCCCAGATACGCAGTATTTT. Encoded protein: CASSIRDRGPDTQYF.

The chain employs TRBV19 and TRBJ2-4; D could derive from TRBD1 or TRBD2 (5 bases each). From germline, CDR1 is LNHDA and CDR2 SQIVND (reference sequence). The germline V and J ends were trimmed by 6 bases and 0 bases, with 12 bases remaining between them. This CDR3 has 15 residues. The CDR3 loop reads CASSRDGIAKNIQYF. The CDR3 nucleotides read TGTGCCAGTAGCCGGGACGGAATAGCCAAAAACATTCAGTACTTC. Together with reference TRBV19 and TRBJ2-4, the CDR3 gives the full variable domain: DGGITQSPKYLFRKEGQNVTLSCEQNLNHDAMYWYRQDPGQGLRLIYYSQIVNDFQKGDIAEGYSVSREKKESFPLTVTSAQKNPTAFYLCASSRDGIAKNIQYFGAGTRLSVL.

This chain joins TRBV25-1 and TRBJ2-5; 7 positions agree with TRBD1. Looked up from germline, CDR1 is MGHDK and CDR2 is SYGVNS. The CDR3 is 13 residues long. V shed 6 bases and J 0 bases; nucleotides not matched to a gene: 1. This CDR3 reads CASSRGYQETQYF. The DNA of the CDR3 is TGTGCCAGCAGCAGGGGGTACCAAGAGACCCAGTACTTC.

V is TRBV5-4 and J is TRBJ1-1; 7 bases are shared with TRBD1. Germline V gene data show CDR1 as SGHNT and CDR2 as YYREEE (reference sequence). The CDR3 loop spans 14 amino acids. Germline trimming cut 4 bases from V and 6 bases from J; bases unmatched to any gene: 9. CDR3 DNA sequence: TGTGCCAGCAGCCAAAAGACAGGGATCTCTGAAGCTTTCTTT. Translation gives CASSQKTGISEAFF.

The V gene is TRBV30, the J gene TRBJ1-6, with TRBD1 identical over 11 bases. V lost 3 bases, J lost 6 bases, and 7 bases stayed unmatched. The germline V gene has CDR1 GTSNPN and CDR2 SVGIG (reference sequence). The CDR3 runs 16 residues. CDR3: CAWRGTGGFSNSPLHF. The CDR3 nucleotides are TGTGCCTGGAGGGGGACAGGGGGGTTTTCTAATTCACCCCTCCACTTT.

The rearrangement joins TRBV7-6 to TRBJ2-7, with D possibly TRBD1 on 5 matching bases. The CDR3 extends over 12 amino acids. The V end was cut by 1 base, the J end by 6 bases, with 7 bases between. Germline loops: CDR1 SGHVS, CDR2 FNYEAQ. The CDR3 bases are TGTGCCAGCAGCTTAGGACAGACCGAGCAGTACTTC. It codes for CASSLGQTEQYF.

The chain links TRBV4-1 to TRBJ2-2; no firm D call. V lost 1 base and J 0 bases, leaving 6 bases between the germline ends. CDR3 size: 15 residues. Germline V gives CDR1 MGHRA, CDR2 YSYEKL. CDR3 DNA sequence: TGCGCCAGCAGCCAAGCTGGGACGAACACCGGGGAGCTGTTTTTT. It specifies CASSQAGTNTGELFF.

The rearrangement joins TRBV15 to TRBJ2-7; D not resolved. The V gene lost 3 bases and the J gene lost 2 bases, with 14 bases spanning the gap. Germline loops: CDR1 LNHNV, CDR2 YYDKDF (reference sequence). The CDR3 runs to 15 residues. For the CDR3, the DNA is TGTGCCACCAGCAGTGAAATAGGACCTACCTACGAGCAGTACTTC. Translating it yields CATSSEIGPTYEQYF.